The rows below give T cell receptor beta chains drawn from one sample of a study of blood T cell repertoires in COVID-19. TCRdb's copy holds only in-frame clones and misses some; the assay was immunoSEQ multiplex PCR. Here the sample spans about 53,000 clones, roughly 84% being singletons. The specimen sequenced was peripheral blood. The receptors here all came from a man between 70 and 80 years old with active COVID-19. Each CDR3 is given with its conserved first and last residue. Fields, in order: D gene, J gene, V gene, clone size, CDR3 length, CDR3 DNA, CDR3 protein. D genes are given only for firm matches. A row's size may be missing; if present it is once, few, many or a size class.

>TRBD1|TRBJ1-1|TRBV2|once|17
TGTGCCAGCAGTGAAAACCCCTTCGGACAGGGAGGCACTGAAGCTTTCTTT
CASSENPFGQGGTEAFF
>TRBD1|TRBJ1-5|TRBV6-6|-|16
TGTGCCAGCAGAACCGGGACAGGGCTTAGAAATCAGCCCCAGCATTTT
CASRTGTGLRNQPQHF
>TRBD2|TRBJ2-5|TRBV18|few|16
TGTGCCAGCTCTTCGACTAGCGGGGGGGCCTTGGAGACCCAGTACTTC
CASSSTSGGALETQYF
>TRBD1|TRBJ2-2|TRBV11-3|-|15
TGTGCCAGCAGCAACCGGGACAGGAACACCGGGGAGCTGTTTTTT
CASSNRDRNTGELFF
>-|TRBJ2-1|TRBV4-3|-|13
TGCGCCAGCAGCTCCCGCGAACTCAATGAGCAGTTCTTC
CASSSRELNEQFF
>-|TRBJ2-7|TRBV10-3|-|12
TGTGCCATATCCGACAGGACGAACGGGCAGTACTTC
CAISDRTNGQYF
>TRBD1|TRBJ1-2|TRBV29-1|-|14
TGCAGCGTTGGATGGACAGGGGGCGAGGATGGCTACACCTTC
CSVGWTGGEDGYTF
>-|TRBJ2-7|TRBV27|-|13
TGTGCCAGCAGTTTACGGGGGTTCAACGAGCAGTACTTC
CASSLRGFNEQYF
>-|TRBJ2-7|TRBV19|-|15
TGTGCCAGTAGTCCCTCAGGGTCGGTTTCCTACGAGCAGTACTTC
CASSPSGSVSYEQYF
>-|TRBJ1-6|TRBV6-5|-|15
TGTGCCAGCAGGGCTGATGGGGGCGACCTTTCGCCCCTCCACTTT
CASRADGGDLSPLHF
>TRBD1|TRBJ2-1|TRBV7-9|-|16
TGTGCCAGCAGCTTAGTGGCGACAGGGGTCGACAATGAGCAGTTCTTC
CASSLVATGVDNEQFF
>TRBD2|TRBJ2-3|TRBV27|once|17
TGTGCCAGCAGCCGAAGGACTAGCGGGGAAGGCACAGATACGCAGTATTTT
CASSRRTSGEGTDTQYF
>TRBD1|TRBJ2-2|TRBV24-1|-|14
TGTGCCATAGGGACAGGCCTTAACACCGGGGAGCTGTTTTTT
CAIGTGLNTGELFF
>-|TRBJ1-1|TRBV18|-|17
TGTGCCAGCTCACCACCGGGGAGCCGCGGGTTCGGCACTGAAGCTTTCTTT
CASSPPGSRGFGTEAFF
>TRBD1|TRBJ1-2|TRBV7-2|once|13
TGTGCCAGCAGCCTAGGACAGGGATATGGCTACACCTTC
CASSLGQGYGYTF
>TRBD2|TRBJ2-2|TRBV7-9|-|16
TGTGCCAGCAGCTCCTGGGGAGGGGTAGAAACCGGGGAGCTGTTTTTT
CASSSWGGVETGELFF
>-|TRBJ1-1|TRBV5-1|-|15
TGCGCCAGCAGCTTGGGTTGGCAGGCGAACACTGAAGCTTTCTTT
CASSLGWQANTEAFF
>TRBD2|TRBJ2-2|TRBV7-7|few|15
TGTGCTAGCAGCCCTACTAGCGGGGGTTCCGGGGAGCTGTTTTTT
CASSPTSGGSGELFF
>TRBD1|TRBJ1-2|TRBV6-5|-|14
TGTGCCAGCAGTACCCGGACAGGGACGGTTGGCTACACCTTC
CASSTRTGTVGYTF
>-|TRBJ2-2|TRBV11-2|few|14
TGTGCCAGCAGCTCGGGTTCGAACACCGGGGAGCTGTTTTTT
CASSSGSNTGELFF
>TRBD1|TRBJ2-2|TRBV7-2|once|19
TGTGCCAGCACCCACCTACCGCGGGACAGGGGCTTAAACACCGGGGAGCTGTTTTTT
CASTHLPRDRGLNTGELFF
>TRBD1|TRBJ1-2|TRBV30|few|12
TGTGCCTGGACAGGGGGCTACTATGGCTACACCTTC
CAWTGGYYGYTF
>-|TRBJ1-5|TRBV6-7|-|12
TGTGCCTGGAGGTGTAGCAATCAGCCCCAGCATTTT
CAWRCSNQPQHF
>-|TRBJ1-3|TRBV28|-|19
TGTGCCAGCAGTTTAGAAGGGCCGGGGGGGACTCCCTCTGGAAACACCATATATTTT
CASSLEGPGGTPSGNTIYF
>TRBD1|TRBJ1-2|TRBV2|-|14
TGTGCCAGCAGCCTACCGGGACAGGGCTATGGCTACACCTTC
CASSLPGQGYGYTF
>TRBD2|TRBJ2-7|TRBV15|-|14
TGTGCCACCAGCCTAGCGGGGGAGACTTACGAGCAGTACTTC
CATSLAGETYEQYF
>TRBD1|TRBJ1-1|TRBV18|-|15
TGTGCCAGCTCACTGGGACAGGTCGGGACCACTGAAGCTTTCTTT
CASSLGQVGTTEAFF
>-|TRBJ1-2|TRBV7-3|-|13
TGTGCCAGCAGCTTAAGCGGGGGCTCTGGCTACACCTTC
CASSLSGGSGYTF
>TRBD1|TRBJ2-1|TRBV5-5|-|14
TGTGCCAGCAGCTGGGGACAGGGGAAGGGTGAGCAGTTCTTC
CASSWGQGKGEQFF
>TRBD2|TRBJ2-1|TRBV4-2|many|14
TGTGCCAGCACCACTAGCGGGGGGAACAATGAGCAGTTCTTC
CASTTSGGNNEQFF
>-|TRBJ2-7|TRBV12-5|once|15
TGTGCTAGTAGAACGGCAGGGGCGAGCTCCTACGAGCAGTACTTC
CASRTAGASSYEQYF
>-|TRBJ1-5|TRBV2|-|12
TGTGCCAGCAGTCCCAGGGGTAAGCCCCAGCATTTT
CASSPRGKPQHF
>-|TRBJ1-2|TRBV9|-|14
TGTGCCAGCAGCCCCGCTCCCATCCGGGATGGCTACACCTTC
CASSPAPIRDGYTF
>TRBD1|TRBJ1-1|TRBV12-3/TRBV12-4|-|13
TGTGCCAGCAGAGGGACAGGTATAACTGAAGCTTTCTTT
CASRGTGITEAFF
>TRBD1|TRBJ2-5|TRBV30|-|12
TGTGCCTGGGATGACAGGGGAGAGACCCAGTACTTC
CAWDDRGETQYF
>TRBD2|TRBJ2-7|TRBV4-3|-|15
TGCGCCAGCAGCCAAGGACTAGCGGGGGGCTACGAGCAGTACTTC
CASSQGLAGGYEQYF
>-|TRBJ2-3|TRBV3-1/TRBV3-2|-|16
TGTGCCAGCAGCCATCTAGGACGGGAGAACACAGATACGCAGTATTTT
CASSHLGRENTDTQYF
>TRBD1|TRBJ2-3|TRBV6-4|-|16
TGTGCCAGCAGTGACTCCGGGACAGGGGACACAGATACGCAGTATTTT
CASSDSGTGDTDTQYF
>-|TRBJ1-5|TRBV6-5|few|13
TGTGCCAGCAGTCGGGGGGCGAGGCAGCCCCAGCATTTT
CASSRGARQPQHF
>-|TRBJ2-7|TRBV18|-|15
TGTGCCAGCTCCGGTCTCGGGGATTCGGCCTACGAGCAGTACTTC
CASSGLGDSAYEQYF
>-|TRBJ2-7|TRBV7-2|-|14
TGTGCCAGCAGCTTCCTTTCGAGCTCCTACGAGCAGTACTTC
CASSFLSSSYEQYF
>TRBD1|TRBJ2-3|TRBV5-1|once|15
TGCGCCAGCAGTTCCAGGACAGGGAGCACAGATACGCAGTATTTT
CASSSRTGSTDTQYF
>-|TRBJ1-3|TRBV7-9|-|15
TGTGCCAGCAGCTCCTTTGGAGCCTCTGGAAACACCATATATTTT
CASSSFGASGNTIYF
>-|TRBJ1-1|TRBV6-4|-|13
TGTGCCAGCGGTCGGGAGATGAACACTGAAGCTTTCTTT
CASGREMNTEAFF
>-|TRBJ1-1|TRBV28|-|16
TGTGCCAGCAGTTTATGGGTAGGGGGTGGGAACACTGAAGCTTTCTTT
CASSLWVGGGNTEAFF
>TRBD2|TRBJ2-2|TRBV7-3|-|18
TGTGCCAGCAGCTCCCGGCTCCCACTAGCGGGGGAGACCGGGGAGCTGTTTTTT
CASSSRLPLAGETGELFF